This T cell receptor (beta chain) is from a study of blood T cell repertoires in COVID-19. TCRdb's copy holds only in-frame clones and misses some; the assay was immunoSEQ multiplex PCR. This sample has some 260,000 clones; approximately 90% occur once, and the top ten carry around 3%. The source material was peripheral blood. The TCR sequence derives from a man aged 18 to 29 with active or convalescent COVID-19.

CDR3 region: CASSGVDSLNTEAFF. The CDR3 DNA reads TGTGCCAGCAGTGGGGTGGACAGTCTGAACACTGAAGCTTTCTTT. The J gene is TRBJ1-1, the V gene TRBV2; the D gene is possibly TRBD1 (6 bases). The germline V and J ends were trimmed by 4 bases and 0 bases, with 12 bases remaining between them. Germline assignment: CDR1 SNHLY and CDR2 FYNNEI. The CDR3 consists of 15 residues. The complete variable domain, with remaining parts taken from reference TRBV2 and TRBJ1-1, reads EPEVTQTPSHQVTQMGQEVILRCVPISNHLYFYWYRQILGQKVEFLVSFYNNEISEKSEIFDDQFSVERPDGSNFTLKIRSTKLEDSAMYFCASSGVDSLNTEAFFGQGTRLTVV.